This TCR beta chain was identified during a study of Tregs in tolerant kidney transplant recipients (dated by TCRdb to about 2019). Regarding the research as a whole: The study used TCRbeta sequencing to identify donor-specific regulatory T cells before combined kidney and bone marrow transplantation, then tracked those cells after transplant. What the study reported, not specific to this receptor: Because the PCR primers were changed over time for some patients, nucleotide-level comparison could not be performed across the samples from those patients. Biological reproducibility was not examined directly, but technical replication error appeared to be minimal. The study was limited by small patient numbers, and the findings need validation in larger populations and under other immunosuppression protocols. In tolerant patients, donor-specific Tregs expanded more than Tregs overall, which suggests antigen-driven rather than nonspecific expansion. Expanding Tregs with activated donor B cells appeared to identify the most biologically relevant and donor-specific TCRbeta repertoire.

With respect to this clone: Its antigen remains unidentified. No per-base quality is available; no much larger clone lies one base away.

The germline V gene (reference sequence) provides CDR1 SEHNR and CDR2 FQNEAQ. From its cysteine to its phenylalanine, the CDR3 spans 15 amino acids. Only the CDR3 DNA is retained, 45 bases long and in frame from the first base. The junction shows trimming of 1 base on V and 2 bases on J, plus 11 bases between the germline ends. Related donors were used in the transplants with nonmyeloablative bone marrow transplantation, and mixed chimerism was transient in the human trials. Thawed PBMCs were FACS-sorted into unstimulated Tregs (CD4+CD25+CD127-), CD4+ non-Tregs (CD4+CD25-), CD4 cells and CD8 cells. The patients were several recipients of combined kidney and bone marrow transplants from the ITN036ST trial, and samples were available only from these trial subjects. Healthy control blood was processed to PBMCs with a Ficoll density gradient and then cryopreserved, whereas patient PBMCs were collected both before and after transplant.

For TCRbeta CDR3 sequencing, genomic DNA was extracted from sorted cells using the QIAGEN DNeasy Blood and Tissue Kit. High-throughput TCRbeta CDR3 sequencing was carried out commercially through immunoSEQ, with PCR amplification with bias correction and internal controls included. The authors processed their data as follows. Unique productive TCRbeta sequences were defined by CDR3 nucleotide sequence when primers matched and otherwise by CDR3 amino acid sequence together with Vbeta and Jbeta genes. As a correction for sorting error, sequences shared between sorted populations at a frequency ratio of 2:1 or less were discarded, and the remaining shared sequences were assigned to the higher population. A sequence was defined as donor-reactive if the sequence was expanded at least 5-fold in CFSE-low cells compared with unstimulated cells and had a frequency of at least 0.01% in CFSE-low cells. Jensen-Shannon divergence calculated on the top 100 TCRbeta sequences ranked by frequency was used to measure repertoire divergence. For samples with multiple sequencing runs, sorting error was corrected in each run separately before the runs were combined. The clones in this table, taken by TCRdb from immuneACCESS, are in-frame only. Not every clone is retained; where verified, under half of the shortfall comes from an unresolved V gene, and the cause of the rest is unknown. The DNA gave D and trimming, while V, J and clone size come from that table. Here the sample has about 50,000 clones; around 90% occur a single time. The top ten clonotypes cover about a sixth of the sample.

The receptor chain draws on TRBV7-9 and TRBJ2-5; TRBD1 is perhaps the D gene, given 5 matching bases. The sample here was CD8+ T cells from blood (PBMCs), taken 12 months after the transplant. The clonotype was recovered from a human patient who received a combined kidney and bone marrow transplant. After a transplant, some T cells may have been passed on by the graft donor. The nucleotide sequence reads TGTGCCAGCAGCTTAGGACAGAGGCTACAAGAGACCCAGTACTTC. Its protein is CASSLGQRLQETQYF.